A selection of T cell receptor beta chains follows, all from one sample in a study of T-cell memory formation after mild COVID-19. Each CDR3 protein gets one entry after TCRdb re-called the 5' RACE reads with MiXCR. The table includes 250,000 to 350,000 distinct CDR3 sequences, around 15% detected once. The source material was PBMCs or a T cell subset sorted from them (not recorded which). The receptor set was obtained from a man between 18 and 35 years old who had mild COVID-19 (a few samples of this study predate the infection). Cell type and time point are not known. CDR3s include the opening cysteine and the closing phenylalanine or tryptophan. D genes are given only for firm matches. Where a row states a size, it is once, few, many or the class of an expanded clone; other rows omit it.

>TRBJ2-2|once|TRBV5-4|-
CASYFGPDTGELFF
TGTGCCAGCTATTTCGGTCCGGACACCGGGGAGCTGTTTTTT
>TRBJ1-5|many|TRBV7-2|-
CASSSLPAGGGQPQHF
TGTGCCAGCAGCTCCCTACCGGCGGGCGGCGGTCAGCCCCAGCATTTT
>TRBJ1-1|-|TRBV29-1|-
CSVEGGSMNTEAFF
TGCAGCGTTGAAGGAGGGTCCATGAACACTGAAGCTTTCTTT
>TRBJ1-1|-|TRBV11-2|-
CASSLGAPTEAFF
TGTGCCAGCAGCTTAGGAGCTCCCACTGAAGCTTTCTTT
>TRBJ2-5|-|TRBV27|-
CASSSIQQETQYF
TGTGCCAGCAGTTCTATCCAGCAAGAGACCCAGTACTTC
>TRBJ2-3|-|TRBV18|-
CASSPTPLGAGADTQYF
TGTGCCAGCTCACCCACCCCTCTGGGGGCCGGCGCAGATACGCAGTATTTT
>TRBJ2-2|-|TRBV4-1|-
CASSQAAWVDTGELFF
TGCGCCAGCAGCCAAGCAGCGTGGGTGGACACCGGGGAGCTGTTTTTT
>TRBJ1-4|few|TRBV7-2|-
CASAQERATNEKLFF
TGTGCCAGTGCACAGGAAAGGGCAACTAATGAAAAACTGTTTTTT
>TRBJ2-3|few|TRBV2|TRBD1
CASSAQGGRDTQYF
TGTGCCAGCAGTGCCCAAGGGGGCCGAGATACGCAGTATTTT
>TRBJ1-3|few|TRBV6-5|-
CASSYSPPGQPWGNTIYF
TGTGCCAGCAGTTACTCTCCTCCCGGACAGCCATGGGGAAACACCATATATTTT
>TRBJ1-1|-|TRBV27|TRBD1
CASRIGTGLTEAFF
TGTGCCAGCAGAATAGGGACAGGGCTCACTGAAGCTTTCTTT
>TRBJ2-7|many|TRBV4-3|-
CASSQDRLASYEQYF
TGCGCCAGCAGCCAAGATAGGCTAGCCAGCTACGAGCAGTACTTC
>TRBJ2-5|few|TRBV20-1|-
CSARRTETQYF
TGCAGTGCTAGAAGAACAGAGACCCAGTACTTC
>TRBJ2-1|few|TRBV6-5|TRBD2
CASRDRSGGVNEQFF
TGTGCCAGCAGAGACCGTAGCGGGGGGGTTAATGAGCAGTTCTTC
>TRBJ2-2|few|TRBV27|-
CASSLGWDGELFF
TGTGCCAGCAGTTTGGGGTGGGACGGGGAGCTGTTTTTT
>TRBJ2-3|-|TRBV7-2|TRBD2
CASSLPSGGAFPTDTQYF
TGTGCCAGCAGCTTACCTAGCGGGGGGGCCTTCCCCACAGATACGCAGTATTTT
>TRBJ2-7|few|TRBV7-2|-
CASSFTGKYEQYF
TGTGCCAGCAGCTTCACAGGGAAGTACGAGCAGTACTTC
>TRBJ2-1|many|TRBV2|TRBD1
CASSARTGGYNEQFF
TGTGCCAGCAGTGCCCGGACAGGGGGCTACAATGAGCAGTTCTTC